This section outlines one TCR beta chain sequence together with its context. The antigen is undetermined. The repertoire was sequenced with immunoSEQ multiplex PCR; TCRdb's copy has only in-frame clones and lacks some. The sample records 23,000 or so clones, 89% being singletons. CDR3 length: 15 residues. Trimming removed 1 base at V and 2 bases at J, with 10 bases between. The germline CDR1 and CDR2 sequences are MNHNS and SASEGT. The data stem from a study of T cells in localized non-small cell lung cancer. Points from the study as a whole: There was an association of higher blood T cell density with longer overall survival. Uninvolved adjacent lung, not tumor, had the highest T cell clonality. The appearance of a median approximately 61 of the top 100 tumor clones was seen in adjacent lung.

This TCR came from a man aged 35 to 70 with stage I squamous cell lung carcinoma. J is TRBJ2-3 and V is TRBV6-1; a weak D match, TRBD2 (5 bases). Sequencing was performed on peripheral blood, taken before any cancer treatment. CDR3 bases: TGTGCCAGCAGTGAAGAAAGCGGCTACACAGATACGCAGTATTTT. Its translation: CASSEESGYTDTQYF.